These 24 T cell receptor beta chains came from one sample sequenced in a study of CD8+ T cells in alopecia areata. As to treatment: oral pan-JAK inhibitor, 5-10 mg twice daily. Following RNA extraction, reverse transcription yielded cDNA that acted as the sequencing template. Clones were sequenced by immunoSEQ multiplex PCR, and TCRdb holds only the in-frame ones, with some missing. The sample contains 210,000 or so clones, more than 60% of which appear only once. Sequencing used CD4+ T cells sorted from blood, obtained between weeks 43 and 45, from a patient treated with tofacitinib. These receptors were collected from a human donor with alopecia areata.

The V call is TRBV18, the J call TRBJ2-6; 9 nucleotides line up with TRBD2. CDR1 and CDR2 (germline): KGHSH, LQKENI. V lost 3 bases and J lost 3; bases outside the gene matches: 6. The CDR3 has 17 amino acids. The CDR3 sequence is CASSPGLAVRGANVLTF. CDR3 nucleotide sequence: TGTGCCAGCTCACCGGGACTAGCAGTACGTGGGGCCAACGTCCTGACTTTC.

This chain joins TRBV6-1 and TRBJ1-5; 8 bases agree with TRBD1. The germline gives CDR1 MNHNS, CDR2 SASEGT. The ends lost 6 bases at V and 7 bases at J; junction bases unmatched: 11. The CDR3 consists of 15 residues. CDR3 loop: CASRTGGKSSQPQHF. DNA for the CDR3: TGTGCCAGCAGAACAGGGGGTAAGTCGAGCCAGCCCCAGCATTTT.

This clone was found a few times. The CDR3 nucleotides are TGCGCCAGCAGCTTGGTAGCGGGGGGGCCAGATACGCAGTATTTT. Translating gives CASSLVAGGPDTQYF. The chain uses TRBV5-1 and TRBJ2-3; 11 positions match TRBD2. The CDR3 is 15 amino acids. The junction had 1 base not matched to a gene; V was cut back by 0 bases and J by 4 bases. Germline loops: CDR1 SGHRS, CDR2 YFSETQ.

For the CDR3, the DNA is TGTGCCATTAGCAGGGAGGGAGAGACCCAGTACTTC. Protein sequence: CAISREGETQYF. The chain combines TRBV10-3 with TRBJ2-5; 7 bases match TRBD2. CDR3 length: 12 amino acids. The germline CDR1 and CDR2 sequences are ENHRY and SYGVKD. Germline trimming cut 9 bases from V and 4 bases from J; bases unmatched to any gene: 5.

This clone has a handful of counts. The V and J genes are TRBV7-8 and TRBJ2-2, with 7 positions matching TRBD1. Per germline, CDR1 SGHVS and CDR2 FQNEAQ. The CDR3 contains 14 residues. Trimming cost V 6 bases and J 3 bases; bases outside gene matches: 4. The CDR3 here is CASSAGTDTGELFF. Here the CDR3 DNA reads TGTGCCAGCAGTGCCGGGACAGACACCGGGGAGCTGTTTTTT.

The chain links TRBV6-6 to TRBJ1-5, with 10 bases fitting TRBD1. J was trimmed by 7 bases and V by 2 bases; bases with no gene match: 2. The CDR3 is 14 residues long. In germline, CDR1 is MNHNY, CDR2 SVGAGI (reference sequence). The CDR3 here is CASSYGQGGQPQHF. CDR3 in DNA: TGTGCCAGCAGTTACGGACAGGGGGGCCAGCCCCAGCATTTT.

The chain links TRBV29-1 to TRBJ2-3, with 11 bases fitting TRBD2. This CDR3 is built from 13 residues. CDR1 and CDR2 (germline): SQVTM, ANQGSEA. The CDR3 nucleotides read TGCAGTAGCGGGGGGGCAGTAGGAGATACGCAGTATTTT. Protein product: CSSGGAVGDTQYF.

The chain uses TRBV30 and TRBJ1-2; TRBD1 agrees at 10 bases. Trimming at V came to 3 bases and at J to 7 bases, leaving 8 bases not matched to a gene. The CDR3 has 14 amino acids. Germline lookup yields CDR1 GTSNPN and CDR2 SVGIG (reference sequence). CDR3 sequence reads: CAWSTGTGESGYTF. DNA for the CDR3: TGTGCCTGGAGCACTGGGACAGGGGAGTCTGGCTACACCTTC. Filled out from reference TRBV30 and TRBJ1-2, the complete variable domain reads SQTIHQWPATLVQPVGSPLSLECTVEGTSNPNLYWYRQAAGRGLQLLFYSVGIGQISSEVPQNLSASRPQDRQFILSSKKLLLSDSGFYLCAWSTGTGESGYTFGSGTRLTVV.

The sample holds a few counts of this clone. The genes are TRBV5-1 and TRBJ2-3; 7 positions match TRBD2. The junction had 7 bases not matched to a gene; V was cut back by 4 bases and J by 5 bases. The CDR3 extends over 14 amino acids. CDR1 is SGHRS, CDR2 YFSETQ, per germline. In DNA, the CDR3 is TGCGCCAGCAGCCGGCGACTAGCTTTAGATACGCAGTATTTT. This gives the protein CASSRRLALDTQYF.

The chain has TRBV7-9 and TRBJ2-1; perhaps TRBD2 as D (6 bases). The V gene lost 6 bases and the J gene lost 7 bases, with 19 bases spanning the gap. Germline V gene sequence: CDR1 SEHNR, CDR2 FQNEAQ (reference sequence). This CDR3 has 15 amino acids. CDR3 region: CASSPHVGGLNEQFF. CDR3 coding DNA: TGTGCCAGCAGTCCACACGTGGGGGGTTTGAATGAGCAGTTCTTC.

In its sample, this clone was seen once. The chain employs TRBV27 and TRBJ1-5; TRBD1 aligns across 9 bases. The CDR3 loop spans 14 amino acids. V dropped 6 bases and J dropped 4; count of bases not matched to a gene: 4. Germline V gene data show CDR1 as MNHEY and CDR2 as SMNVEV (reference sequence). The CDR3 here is CASSKGQGNQPQHF. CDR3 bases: TGTGCCAGCAGCAAAGGACAGGGGAATCAGCCCCAGCATTTT.

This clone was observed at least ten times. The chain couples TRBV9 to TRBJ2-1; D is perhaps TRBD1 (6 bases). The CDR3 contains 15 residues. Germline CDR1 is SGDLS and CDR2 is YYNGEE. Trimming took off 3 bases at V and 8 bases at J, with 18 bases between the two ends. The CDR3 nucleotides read TGTGCCAGCAGCGGGATGGACAGCCGTTTAGATGAGCAGTTCTTC. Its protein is CASSGMDSRLDEQFF.

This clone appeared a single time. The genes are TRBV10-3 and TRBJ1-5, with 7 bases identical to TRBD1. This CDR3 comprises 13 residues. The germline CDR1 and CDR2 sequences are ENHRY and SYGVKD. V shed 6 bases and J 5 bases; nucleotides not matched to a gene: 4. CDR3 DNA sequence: TGTGCCATCAGCGGGACAGCAGATCAGCCCCAGCATTTT. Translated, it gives CAISGTADQPQHF.

The CDR3 DNA follows: TGCGCCAGCAGCCAAGAAAGGCCTAGCACAGATACGCAGTATTTT. Translation gives CASSQERPSTDTQYF. The gene calls are TRBV4-1 and TRBJ2-3; D not certain. Trimming removed 0 bases from V and 0 bases from J, with 7 bases in between. Germline assignment: CDR1 MGHRA and CDR2 YSYEKL. This CDR3 comprises 15 residues.

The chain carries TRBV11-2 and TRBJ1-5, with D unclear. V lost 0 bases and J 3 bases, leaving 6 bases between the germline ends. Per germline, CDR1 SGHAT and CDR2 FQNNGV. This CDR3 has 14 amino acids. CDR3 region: CASSLDRFNQPQHF. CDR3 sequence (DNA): TGTGCCAGCAGCTTAGACAGATTCAATCAGCCCCAGCATTTT.

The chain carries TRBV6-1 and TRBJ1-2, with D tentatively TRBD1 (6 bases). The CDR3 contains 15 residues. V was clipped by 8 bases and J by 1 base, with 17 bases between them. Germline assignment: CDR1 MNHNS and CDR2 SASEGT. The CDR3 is CASGPTGRLNYGYTF. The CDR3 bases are TGTGCCAGCGGACCCACAGGGCGCCTTAACTATGGCTACACCTTC.

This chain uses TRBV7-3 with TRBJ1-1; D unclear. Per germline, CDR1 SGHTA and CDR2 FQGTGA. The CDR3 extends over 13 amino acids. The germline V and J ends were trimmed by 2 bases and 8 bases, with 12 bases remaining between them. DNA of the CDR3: TGTGCCAGCAGCTTATCGAGTAGGCACGAAGCTTTCTTT. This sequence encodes CASSLSSRHEAFF.

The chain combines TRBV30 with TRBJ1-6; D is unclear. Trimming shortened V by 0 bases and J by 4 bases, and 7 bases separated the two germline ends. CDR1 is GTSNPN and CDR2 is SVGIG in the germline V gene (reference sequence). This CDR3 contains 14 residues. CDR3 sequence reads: CAWSVQSYNSPLHF. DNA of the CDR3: TGTGCCTGGAGTGTACAGAGTTATAATTCACCCCTCCACTTT.

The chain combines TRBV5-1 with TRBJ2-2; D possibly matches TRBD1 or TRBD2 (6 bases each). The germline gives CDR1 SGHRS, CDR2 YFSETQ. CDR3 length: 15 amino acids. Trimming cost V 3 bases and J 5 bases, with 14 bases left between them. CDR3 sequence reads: CASSWRGDHTGELFF. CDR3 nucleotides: TGCGCCAGCAGCTGGAGGGGGGACCATACCGGGGAGCTGTTTTTT.

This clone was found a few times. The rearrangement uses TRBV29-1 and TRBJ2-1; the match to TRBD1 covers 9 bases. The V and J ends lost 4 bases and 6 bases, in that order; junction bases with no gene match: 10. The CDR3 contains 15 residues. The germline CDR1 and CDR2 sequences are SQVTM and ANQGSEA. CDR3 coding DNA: TGCAGCGTTGCAGACAGGGGGGCAACATCCAATGAGCAGTTCTTC. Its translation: CSVADRGATSNEQFF.

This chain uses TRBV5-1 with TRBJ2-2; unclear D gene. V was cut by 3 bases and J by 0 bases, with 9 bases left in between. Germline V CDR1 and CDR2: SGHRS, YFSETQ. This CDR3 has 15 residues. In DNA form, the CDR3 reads TGCGCCAGCAGCTCCTTCGGAGCGAACACCGGGGAGCTGTTTTTT. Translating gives CASSSFGANTGELFF. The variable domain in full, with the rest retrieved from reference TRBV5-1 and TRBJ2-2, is KAGVTQTPRYLIKTRGQQVTLSCSPISGHRSVSWYQQTPGQGLQFLFEYFSETQRNKGNFPGRFSGRQFSNSRSEMNVSTLELGDSALYLCASSSFGANTGELFFGEGSRLTVL.

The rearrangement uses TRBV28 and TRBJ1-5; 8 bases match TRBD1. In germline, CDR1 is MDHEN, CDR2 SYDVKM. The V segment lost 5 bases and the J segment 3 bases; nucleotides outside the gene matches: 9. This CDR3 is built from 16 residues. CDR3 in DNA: TGTGCCAGCAGTCCCGCGGCAGGGGGCCTCAATCAGCCCCAGCATTTT. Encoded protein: CASSPAAGGLNQPQHF.

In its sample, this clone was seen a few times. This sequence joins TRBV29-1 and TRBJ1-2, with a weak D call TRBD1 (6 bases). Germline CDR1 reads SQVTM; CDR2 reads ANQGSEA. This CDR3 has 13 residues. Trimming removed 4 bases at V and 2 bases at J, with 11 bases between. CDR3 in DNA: TGCAGCGTTGTTAGCGGGGGCAACTATGGCTACACCTTC. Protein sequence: CSVVSGGNYGYTF. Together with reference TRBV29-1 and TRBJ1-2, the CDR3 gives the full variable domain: SAVISQKPSRDICQRGTSLTIQCQVDSQVTMMFWYRQQPGQSLTLIATANQGSEATYESGFVIDKFPISRPNLTFSTLTVSNMSPEDSSIYLCSVVSGGNYGYTFGSGTRLTVV.

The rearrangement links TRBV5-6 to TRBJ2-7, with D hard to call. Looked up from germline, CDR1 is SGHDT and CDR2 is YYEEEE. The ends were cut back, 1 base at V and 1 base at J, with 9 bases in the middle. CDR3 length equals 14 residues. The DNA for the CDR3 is TGTGCCAGCAGCTTGTTTACAGCTTCCTACGAGCAGTACTTC. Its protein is CASSLFTASYEQYF.